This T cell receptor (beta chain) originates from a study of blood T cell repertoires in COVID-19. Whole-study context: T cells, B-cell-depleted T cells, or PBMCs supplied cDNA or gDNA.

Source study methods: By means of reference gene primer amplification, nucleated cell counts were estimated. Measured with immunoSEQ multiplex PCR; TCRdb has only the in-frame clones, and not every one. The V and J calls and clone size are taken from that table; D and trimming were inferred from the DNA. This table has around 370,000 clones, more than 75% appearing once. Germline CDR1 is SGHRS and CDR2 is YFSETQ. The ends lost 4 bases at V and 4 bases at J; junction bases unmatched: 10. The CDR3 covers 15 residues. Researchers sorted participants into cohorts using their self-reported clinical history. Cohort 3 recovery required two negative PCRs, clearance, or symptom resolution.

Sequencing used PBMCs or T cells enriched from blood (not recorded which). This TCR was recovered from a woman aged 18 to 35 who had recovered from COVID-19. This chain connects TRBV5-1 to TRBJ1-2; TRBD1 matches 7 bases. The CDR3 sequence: CASSHTGDAIYGYTF. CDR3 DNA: TGCGCCAGCAGCCACACAGGGGATGCTATCTATGGCTACACCTTC.